This TCR beta chain was profiled in a study of beta chain features in type 1 diabetes (dated by TCRdb to 2016 to 2018). Study-level background: Mean age, gender distribution, total cell number and subset yield were not different between patients and healthy donors. A total of about 100,000,000 sorted cells were examined across all samples, and RNA yield correlated strongly with the number of cells per subset. In the study, recently diagnosed type 1 diabetes patients and matched healthy donors were compared on the TCRB repertoires of their sorted circulating CD4+ T cell subsets. Regulatory and stem cell-like memory subsets were isolated from only 8 patients and roughly 8 healthy donors, whereas naive and central memory subsets came from all 28 donors. What the research found in general, with its limitations: Type 1 diabetes patients showed a moderate but significant shortening of TCRB CDR3 length in all four CD4+ subsets. Because cDNA rather than genomic DNA was sequenced, highly expressing activated cells could have been over-represented, although no difference in activation and CD3 levels was found between groups. Shorter templates might be favored by PCR, yet because patient and control samples were amplified and corrected together, any such skew would affect both groups equally. Because the HLA sub-analyses included only small numbers of individuals, any influence of HLA type on TCRB rearrangement was left unresolved. Naive, central memory and regulatory TCRB repertoires appeared to be more similar among patients than among healthy donors. At VDJ recombination sites, type 1 diabetes patients had fewer insertions and more deleted nucleotides, which implies abnormalities in thymic rearrangement.

V is trimmed back by 7 bases and J by 4 bases, and the junction contains 6 bases that no gene match accounts for. CDR1 and CDR2 (SGHRS, YFSETQ) derive from the germline V gene. The CDR3 runs 13 amino acids, cysteine and phenylalanine included. The DNA shown is the 39-base CDR3, in frame from base 1. The entire amount of isolated RNA was reverse transcribed using the High Capacity cDNA Reverse Transcription Kit, so the sequenced TCRB transcripts were expressed ones. Deep immunoSEQ sequencing was applied to naive, central memory and regulatory T cell samples, giving an average of about 3.6 million total reads per sample. After sorted cells were lysed in RLT buffer, RNA was extracted with DNase-treated RNeasy Micro or Mini kits, with the choice depending on cell number. Each cell subset was processed separately to prevent cross-contamination, with patient and healthy donor samples processed together. The immunoSEQ multiplex PCR was used to amplify TCRB sequences from cDNA, yielding 87-bp fragments that span the CDR3 region. Sequencing of the amplicons was done on the Illumina HiSeq platform. The authors' analysis ran thus. Synthetic template baselines were used to correct PCR bias computationally, reads within Hamming distance 2 were collapsed together, and singletons that could not be merged were discarded. By aligning reads against IMGT, V, D and J genes, CDR3 length, and insertions or deletions at six rearrangement sites were assigned. Within each subset, clonotype counts were normalized to sorted cell number, and only after that were true diversity and Gini coefficients computed with the tcR R package. The overlap coefficient, calculated on TCRB nucleotide sequences, was used to quantify repertoire sharing. Drawn from immuneACCESS, this table holds only the in-frame rearrangements with V and J called that TCRdb kept. Clones are partly lost; checked studies trace under half to an unresolved V gene and leave the rest unexplained. V and J calls and clone size follow that table, whereas D and trimming were derived from the DNA. In this sample the table shows some 150,000 clones, less than 8.5% of which occur a single time. Around 1.5% of the sample goes to the ten largest clones.

For this clone: No antigen is known for it. There are no base qualities to consult, and no much larger clone falls within one base.

From each donor, a single peripheral blood sample of around 0.12 L on average was drawn into heparinised tubes. Using a panel that included CD45RO, CCR7, CD25, CD127, CD95 and CD27, naive, central memory, regulatory and stem cell-like memory CD4+ T cells were sorted on a BD FACSAria II. Purity was above 98% for every sorted population. PBMCs were isolated immediately by Lymphoprep density gradient centrifugation and stained directly without culture. So that batch effects would be minimized, each experiment stained and sorted samples in pairs, pairing one healthy donor with one patient. Specimen: central memory CD4+ T cells from blood. Recombination linked TRBV5-1 to TRBJ1-1; the junction holds 8 bases that match TRBD1. The receptor comes from a woman aged 25 to 39 in good health. The sequenced DNA: TGCGCCAGCCGATCACAGGGGGGCACTGAAGCTTTCTTT. Translated, this is CASRSQGGTEAFF.